Sequencing of this TCR beta chain was carried out in a study of CD8 T cells in ankylosing spondylitis. This clonotype came up many times. Its antigen is undetermined. The authors made TCR beta libraries by quantitative 5'-RACE with molecular barcodes. One entry per CDR3 protein, called by TCRdb with MiXCR from the 5' RACE reads. The data contain 200,000 to 250,000 distinct CDR3 sequences, about 11% of them singletons. The CDR3 contains 15 residues. The V and J ends lost 5 bases and 4 bases respectively, with 17 bases between them. The germline CDR1 and CDR2 sequences are LNHNV and YYDKDF (reference sequence). The study's findings and limits: Matched ankylosing spondylitis synovial fluid reportedly showed significant enrichment of disease-linked clones. Those disease-linked clones were CD8+; they were also relatively rare in peripheral blood.

This receptor was obtained from a male donor with ankylosing spondylitis or in good health (not recorded which). The chain joins TRBV15 to TRBJ1-2; no firm D call. Sequencing was performed on blood, either unsorted or a sorted T cell fraction (not recorded which). Written as DNA, the CDR3 is TGTGCCACCAGCTTAGGAAGGGCAGGCAGCTATGGCTACACCTTC. Amino acids: CATSLGRAGSYGYTF.